The 29 T cell receptor beta chains presented below share a single source sample, sequenced in a study of T cells after posttransplantation cyclophosphamide. Some clones are missing from TCRdb's copy, which holds only in-frame ones; the method was immunoSEQ multiplex PCR. The sample lists some 4,500 clones; about two thirds were seen once. Sequencing was carried out using memory CD8+ T cells sorted from blood. The receptors originated from a woman aged 60 to 75 in good health, CMV-negative, and a related stem cell transplant donor.

The chain couples TRBV9 to TRBJ2-7, with D possibly matching TRBD1 (5 bases). Trimming cost V 0 bases and J 1 base, with 8 bases left between them. The CDR3 length is 14 residues. Per the germline V gene, CDR1 is SGDLS and CDR2 is YYNGEE. The CDR3: CASSVGGPSYEQYF. The CDR3 nucleotides are TGTGCCAGCAGCGTAGGGGGCCCATCCTACGAGCAGTACTTC.

The chain recombines TRBV10-3 with TRBJ2-2; 7 bases map to TRBD1. CDR1 ENHRY and CDR2 SYGVKD come from the germline V gene. After removal of 7 bases from V and 2 bases from J, the junction contained 7 bases not matched to a gene. CDR3 length: 15 amino acids. This CDR3 reads CAITQGDSNTGELFF. CDR3 sequence (DNA): TGTGCCATCACCCAGGGGGACAGCAACACCGGGGAGCTGTTTTTT.

This chain joins TRBV11-2 and TRBJ1-1, with a tentative D call TRBD1 (5 bases). Germline assignment: CDR1 SGHAT and CDR2 FQNNGV. The CDR3 has 14 amino acids. V was trimmed by 1 base and J by 3 bases, leaving 9 bases between them. As DNA, the CDR3 is TGTGCCAGCAGCTTAGGTTGGGGGGACACTGAAGCTTTCTTT. Amino acid sequence: CASSLGWGDTEAFF.

This clone came up once. V is TRBV19 and J is TRBJ2-6; D not certain. Germline V gene lookup returns CDR1 LNHDA and CDR2 SQIVND (reference sequence). V was cut by 5 bases and J by 5 bases, with 25 bases left in between. This CDR3 is built from 19 residues. DNA of the CDR3: TGTGCCAGTAGTGTCTGTGAGACAAAATCACAAAGTCGGGCCAACGTCCTGACTTTC. Its protein product is CASSVCETKSQSRANVLTF.

This chain connects TRBV11-2 to TRBJ1-2, with D perhaps TRBD1 (5 bases). Germline-derived CDR1 and CDR2 are SGHAT and FQNNGV. V was cut by 5 bases and J by 4 bases, with 14 bases left in between. The CDR3 has 14 amino acids. The CDR3 DNA follows: TGTGCCAGCAGCCCCGACAGCAACCCCTATGGCTACACCTTC. Its protein product is CASSPDSNPYGYTF.

This chain links TRBV14 with TRBJ1-3, with D possibly matching TRBD1 (5 bases). V lost 8 bases and J 0 bases, leaving 8 bases between the germline ends. In germline, CDR1 is SGHDN, CDR2 FVKESK. The CDR3 runs 13 residues. Here the CDR3 reads CASGGISGNTIYF. DNA for the CDR3: TGTGCCAGCGGGGGGATCTCTGGAAACACCATATATTTT.

V usage is TRBV28 and J usage is TRBJ1-5; 8 bases align to TRBD1. In germline, CDR1 is MDHEN, CDR2 SYDVKM. V shed 6 bases, J shed 4 bases, and the junction held 14 bases outside the gene matches. The CDR3 has 17 residues. CDR3 amino acids: CASSLRDRIPPNQPQHF. In nucleotides, the CDR3 is TGTGCCAGCAGCCTCCGGGACAGGATCCCACCAAATCAGCCCCAGCATTTT.

V gene TRBV16 combines with J gene TRBJ2-1, with 11 bases aligning to TRBD2. Germline-derived CDR1 and CDR2 are KGHSY and FQNENV. This CDR3 has 16 amino acids. V lost 2 bases to trimming and J lost 4 bases; unmatched junction nucleotides: 4. CDR3 region: CASSQEGTSGYNEQFF. CDR3 coding DNA: TGTGCCAGCAGCCAAGAAGGGACTAGCGGTTACAATGAGCAGTTCTTC.

The chain has TRBV9 and TRBJ1-2, with a weak D call TRBD1 (6 bases). The CDR3 loop spans 14 amino acids. V lost 4 bases and J lost 7, with 17 bases in between. CDR1 is SGDLS, CDR2 YYNGEE, per germline. The CDR3 reads CASSSGQISFGYTF. In nucleotides, the CDR3 is TGTGCCAGCAGCTCCGGACAGATAAGCTTTGGCTACACCTTC. Drawing the rest from reference TRBV9 and TRBJ1-2, the complete variable domain is DSGVTQTPKHLITATGQRVTLRCSPRSGDLSVYWYQQSLDQGLQFLIQYYNGEERAKGNILERFSAQQFPDLHSELNLSSLELGDSALYFCASSSGQISFGYTFGSGTRLTVV.

This clone was observed a few times. The genes are TRBV7-3 and TRBJ2-3; 9 bases line up with TRBD2. Per the germline V gene, CDR1 is SGHTA and CDR2 is FQGTGA. The length of the CDR3 is 15 residues. J gave up 5 bases and V 1 base, and 4 bases lay outside the gene matches. CDR3 amino acids: CASSLIAGGQDTQYF. CDR3 DNA sequence: TGTGCCAGCAGCTTAATTGCGGGGGGGCAAGATACGCAGTATTTT.

V usage is TRBV10-2 and J usage is TRBJ2-1; 11 positions agree with TRBD2. The germline CDR1 and CDR2 sequences are WSHSY and SAAADI. CDR3 length: 15 amino acids. V dropped 8 bases and J dropped 9; count of bases not matched to a gene: 12. CDR3 amino acids: CASLTVAGGPSEQFF. The CDR3 nucleotides are TGCGCCAGCTTAACGGTAGCGGGGGGGCCCAGTGAGCAGTTCTTC.

The chain has TRBV2 and TRBJ2-1; the match to TRBD2 covers 9 bases. The junction had 11 bases not matched to a gene; V was cut back by 7 bases and J by 4 bases. Germline V gives CDR1 SNHLY, CDR2 FYNNEI. The CDR3 extends over 16 amino acids. The CDR3: CASTPRASGMYNEQFF. The CDR3 coding sequence is TGTGCCAGCACCCCTCGGGCTAGCGGGATGTACAATGAGCAGTTCTTC.

The CDR3 reads CASSPMTGLRGYTF. The CDR3, as DNA: TGTGCCAGCAGCCCCATGACAGGGTTAAGAGGCTACACCTTC. The V and J genes are TRBV11-2 and TRBJ1-2, with 7 bases lining up with TRBD1. CDR3 length: 14 amino acids. The V and J ends lost 5 bases and 8 bases, in that order; junction bases with no gene match: 11. The germline V gene has CDR1 SGHAT and CDR2 FQNNGV.

The table lists this clone with a few counts. This chain joins TRBV30 and TRBJ2-2; the D gene is possibly TRBD2 (6 bases). The CDR3 covers 15 residues. V shed 2 bases and J shed 4 bases, with 14 bases lying between them. Germline-derived CDR1 and CDR2 are GTSNPN and SVGIG (reference sequence). The CDR3 is CAWSTRGGITGELFF. The DNA for the CDR3 is TGTGCCTGGAGTACCCGAGGAGGGATCACCGGGGAGCTGTTTTTT.

This clone came up a few times. This chain connects TRBV29-1 to TRBJ2-1; 7 bases line up with TRBD1. The V segment lost 7 bases and the J segment 4 bases; nucleotides outside the gene matches: 4. The CDR3 totals 12 residues. Germline V gene lookup returns CDR1 SQVTM and CDR2 ANQGSEA. In nucleotides, the CDR3 is TGCAGCGACCGACAGGGTTACAATGAGCAGTTCTTC. Protein sequence: CSDRQGYNEQFF.

The V call is TRBV11-2, the J call TRBJ2-7, with D tentatively TRBD2 (6 bases). The germline V gene has CDR1 SGHAT and CDR2 FQNNGV. The CDR3 length is 16 residues. The germline V and J ends were trimmed by 3 bases and 7 bases, with 22 bases remaining between them. This CDR3 reads CASSLEGLGGMGEQYF. The CDR3 DNA reads as TGTGCCAGCAGCTTGGAAGGACTGGGCGGGATGGGAGAGCAGTACTTC.

J is TRBJ1-1 and V is TRBV28; D gene ambiguous. The CDR3 is 11 amino acids. Germline CDR1 MDHEN, CDR2 SYDVKM. V was clipped by 2 bases and J by 6 bases, with 4 bases between them. CDR3 DNA: TGTGCCAGCAGTTTAGCGGCTGAAGCTTTCTTT. The encoded protein is CASSLAAEAFF.

The chain links TRBV6-5 to TRBJ2-2; D is uncertain. The CDR3 is 14 amino acids. Germline V gene sequence: CDR1 MNHEY, CDR2 SVGAGI. V was cut by 4 bases and J by 1 base, with 7 bases left in between. The CDR3 region has the DNA TGTGCCAGCAGTTTACAGTGGAACACCGGGGAGCTGTTTTTT. Translating it yields CASSLQWNTGELFF.

The V gene is TRBV19, the J gene TRBJ2-7; 7 bases are a match to TRBD1. The V gene's germline CDR1 is LNHDA and CDR2 SQIVND (reference sequence). This CDR3 has 13 residues. The trim removed 5 bases at V and 6 bases at J, leaving 7 bases unmatched. This CDR3 is CASSPTTGSEQYF. The DNA of the CDR3 is TGTGCCAGTAGTCCCACGACAGGGTCCGAGCAGTACTTC.

This chain uses TRBV5-6 with TRBJ1-2; 7 nucleotides agree with TRBD1. With V trimmed by 3 bases and J by 4 bases, 6 bases remained unmatched. Germline loops: CDR1 SGHDT, CDR2 YYEEEE. The CDR3 runs to 14 residues. Here the CDR3 reads CASSWGTDSYGYTF. The CDR3 bases are TGTGCCAGCAGCTGGGGGACAGACTCCTATGGCTACACCTTC.

This chain connects TRBV27 to TRBJ2-1; D is unresolved. V was cut by 0 bases and J by 9 bases, with 12 bases left in between. From germline, CDR1 is MNHEY and CDR2 SMNVEV (reference sequence). The CDR3 length is 14 residues. CDR3 nucleotides: TGTGCCAGCAGTTTATCGAGGCTGCCCGCTGAGCAGTTCTTC. It specifies CASSLSRLPAEQFF.

The gene calls are TRBV6-1 and TRBJ1-5, with D maybe TRBD1 (6 bases). The CDR3 consists of 15 residues. Trimming took off 7 bases at V and 0 bases at J, with 13 bases between the two ends. Germline CDR1 is MNHNS and CDR2 is SASEGT. The chain's CDR3 is CASTPGQYSNQPQHF. CDR3 bases: TGTGCCAGCACCCCCGGACAGTATAGCAATCAGCCCCAGCATTTT.

This clone rates as medium-sized (0.01 to 0.1%). The chain couples TRBV9 to TRBJ2-7; the D gene is possibly TRBD2 (6 bases). The V and J ends lost 3 bases and 4 bases respectively, with 8 bases between them. CDR1 SGDLS and CDR2 YYNGEE come from the germline V gene. The CDR3 extends over 12 amino acids. This CDR3 reads CASSAGTYEQYF. The CDR3, as DNA: TGTGCCAGCAGCGCCGGGACTTACGAGCAGTACTTC.

The J gene is TRBJ1-2, the V gene TRBV10-2; 7 nucleotides agree with TRBD1. The V gene's germline CDR1 is WSHSY and CDR2 SAAADI. The junction had 16 bases not matched to a gene; V was cut back by 8 bases and J by 4 bases. CDR3 size: 16 residues. Here the CDR3 DNA reads TGCGCCAGCTTCTACGGGACAGACGACGTCGGCTATGGCTACACCTTC. Protein product: CASFYGTDDVGYGYTF.

Only a few counts were recorded for this clone. The chain links TRBV6-9 to TRBJ2-1, with D maybe TRBD1 (6 bases). CDR1 MNHGY and CDR2 SVAAGI come from the germline V gene. Trimming stripped 3 bases from V and 8 bases from J, with 11 bases between. CDR3 size: 13 residues. In DNA form, the CDR3 reads TGTGCCAGCAGTTACTTAAAGGGGGATGAGCAGTTCTTC. Translated, it gives CASSYLKGDEQFF.

This clone is classed as medium-sized. This rearrangement joins TRBV11-2 to TRBJ2-1, with 8 bases fitting TRBD2. The CDR3 sequence is 16 residues long. V gave up 1 base and J gave up 15 bases; unmatched junction bases: 17. The germline gives CDR1 SGHAT, CDR2 FQNNGV. CDR3 amino acids: CASSLAGLAGGRPGFF. CDR3 DNA sequence: TGTGCCAGCAGCTTAGCCGGACTGGCGGGAGGACGCCCGGGGTTCTTC.

This chain links TRBV13 with TRBJ1-1; no clear D gene. V lost 5 bases and J 6 bases, leaving 22 bases between the germline ends. CDR1 and CDR2 (germline): PRHDT, FYEKMQ (reference sequence). The CDR3 runs to 16 residues. The CDR3, as DNA: TGTGCCAGCAGCCCCCGAGGCAGCGGACGGGAGCCTGAAGCTTTCTTT. This translates into CASSPRGSGREPEAFF.

With regard to this clone: Germline and junction disagree at one end, which may indicate a read error. The genes are TRBV10-3 and TRBJ2-1; TRBD1 might be the D (6 bases). The CDR3 has 13 amino acids. Germline lookup yields CDR1 ENHRY and CDR2 SYGVKD. In DNA, the CDR3 is TGTGCCAGCAGTTACTTAAAGGGGGATGAGCAGTTCTTC. Encoded protein: CASSYLKGDEQFF.

This chain links TRBV9 with TRBJ1-3, with 7 bases matching TRBD1. After removal of 2 bases from V and 0 bases from J, the junction contained 5 bases not matched to a gene. CDR1 is SGDLS and CDR2 is YYNGEE in the germline V gene. The CDR3 length is 16 residues. For the CDR3, the DNA is TGTGCCAGCAGCGTCTACCGGGACAGCTCTGGAAACACCATATATTTT. As protein: CASSVYRDSSGNTIYF.